Sequencing of this T cell receptor beta chain was carried out in a study of T cell responses to AZD1222 COVID-19 vaccine. Repertoires were generated with immunoSEQ multiplex PCR, while TCRdb's copy carries only in-frame clones and drops some. In the table there are tens of thousands of clones, around 92% of which are singletons. Germline lookup yields CDR1 LGHNT and CDR2 FRNRAP. This CDR3 is built from 14 residues. With V trimmed by 2 bases and J by 4 bases, 5 bases remained unmatched. The table lists this clone with a count of one. Its antigen is undetermined. Study-wide results and caveats: White British ancestry dominated among donors, who included more females, and clonal diversity was possibly underestimated.

The source is an adult in good health. Sequencing used peripheral blood, obtained on day 0 of MenACWY control vaccination. The rearrangement joins TRBV12-5 to TRBJ2-7, with 7 bases identical to TRBD2. CDR3 loop: CASGLWGGKYEQYF. The CDR3 DNA reads as TGTGCTAGTGGTTTGTGGGGGGGTAAATACGAGCAGTACTTC.